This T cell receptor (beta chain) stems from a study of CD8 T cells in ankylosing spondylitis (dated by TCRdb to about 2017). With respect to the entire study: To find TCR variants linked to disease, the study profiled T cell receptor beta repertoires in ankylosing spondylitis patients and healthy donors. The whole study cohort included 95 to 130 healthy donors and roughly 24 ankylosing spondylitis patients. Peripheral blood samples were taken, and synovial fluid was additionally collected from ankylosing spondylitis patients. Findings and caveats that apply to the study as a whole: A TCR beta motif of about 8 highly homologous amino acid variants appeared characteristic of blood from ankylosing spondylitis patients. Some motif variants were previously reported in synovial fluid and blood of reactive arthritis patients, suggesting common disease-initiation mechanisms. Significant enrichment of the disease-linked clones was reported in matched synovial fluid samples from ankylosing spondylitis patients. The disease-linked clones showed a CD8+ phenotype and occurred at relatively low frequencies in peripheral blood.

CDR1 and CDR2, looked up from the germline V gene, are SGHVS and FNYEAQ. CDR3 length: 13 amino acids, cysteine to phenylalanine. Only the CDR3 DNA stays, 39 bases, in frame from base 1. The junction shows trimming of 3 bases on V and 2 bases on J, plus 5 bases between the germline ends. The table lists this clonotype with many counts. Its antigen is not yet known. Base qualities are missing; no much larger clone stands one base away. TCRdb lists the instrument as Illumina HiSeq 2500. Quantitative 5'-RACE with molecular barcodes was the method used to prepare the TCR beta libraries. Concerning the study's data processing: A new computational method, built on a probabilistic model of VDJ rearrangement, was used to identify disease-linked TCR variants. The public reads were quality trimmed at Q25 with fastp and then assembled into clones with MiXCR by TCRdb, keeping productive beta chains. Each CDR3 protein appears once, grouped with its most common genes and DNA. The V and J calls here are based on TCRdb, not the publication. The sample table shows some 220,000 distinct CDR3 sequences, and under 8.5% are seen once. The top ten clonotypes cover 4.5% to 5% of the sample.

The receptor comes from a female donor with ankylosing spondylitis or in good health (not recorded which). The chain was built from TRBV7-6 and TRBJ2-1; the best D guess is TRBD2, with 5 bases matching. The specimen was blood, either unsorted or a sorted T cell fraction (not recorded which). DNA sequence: TGTGCCAGCAGCTTGGGAGCCTACAATGAGCAGTTCTTC. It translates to CASSLGAYNEQFF.